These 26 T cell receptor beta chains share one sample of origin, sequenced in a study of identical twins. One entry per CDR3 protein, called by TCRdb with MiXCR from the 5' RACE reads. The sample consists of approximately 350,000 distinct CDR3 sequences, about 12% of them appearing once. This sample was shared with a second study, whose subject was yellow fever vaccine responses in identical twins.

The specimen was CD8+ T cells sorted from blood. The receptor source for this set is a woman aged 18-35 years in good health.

CDR3 in DNA: TGTGCCAGCAGCTTGTCCAGCTCCTATAATTCACCCCTCCACTTT. Its translation is CASSLSSSYNSPLHF. The V and J genes are TRBV6-1 and TRBJ1-6; D unresolved. The CDR3 sequence is 15 residues long. Trimming took off 6 bases at V and 0 bases at J, with 9 bases between the two ends. Germline V gives CDR1 MNHNS, CDR2 SASEGT.

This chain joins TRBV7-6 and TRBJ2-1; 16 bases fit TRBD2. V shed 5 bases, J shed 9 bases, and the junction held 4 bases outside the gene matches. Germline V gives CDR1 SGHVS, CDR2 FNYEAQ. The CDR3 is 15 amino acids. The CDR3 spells CASSGTSGRAGEQFF. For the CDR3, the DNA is TGTGCCAGCAGCGGGACTAGCGGGAGGGCCGGTGAGCAGTTCTTC.

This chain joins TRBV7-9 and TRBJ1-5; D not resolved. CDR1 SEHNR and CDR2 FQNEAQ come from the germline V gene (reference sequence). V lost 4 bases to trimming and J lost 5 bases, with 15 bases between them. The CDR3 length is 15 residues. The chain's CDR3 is CASSSDVGAYQPQHF. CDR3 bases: TGTGCCAGCAGCTCAGACGTAGGCGCATATCAGCCCCAGCATTTT.

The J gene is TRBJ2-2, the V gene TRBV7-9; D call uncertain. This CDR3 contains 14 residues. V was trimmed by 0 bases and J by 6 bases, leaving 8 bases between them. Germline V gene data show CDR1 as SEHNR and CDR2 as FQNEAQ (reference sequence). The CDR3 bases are TGTGCCAGCAGCTTAGCGCGTGGCCCCGGGGAGCTGTTTTTT. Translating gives CASSLARGPGELFF.

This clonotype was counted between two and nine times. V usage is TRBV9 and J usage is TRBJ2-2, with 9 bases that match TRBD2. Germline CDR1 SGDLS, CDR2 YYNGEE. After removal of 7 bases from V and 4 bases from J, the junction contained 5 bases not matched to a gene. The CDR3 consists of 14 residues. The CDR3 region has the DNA TGTGCCAGCCGGCTAGCGGGATTCACCGGGGAGCTGTTTTTT. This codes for CASRLAGFTGELFF.

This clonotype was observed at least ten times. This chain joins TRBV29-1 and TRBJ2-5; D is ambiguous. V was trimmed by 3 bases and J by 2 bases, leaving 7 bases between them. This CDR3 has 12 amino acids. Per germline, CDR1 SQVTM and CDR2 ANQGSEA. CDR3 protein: CSVDRRQETQYF. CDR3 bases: TGCAGCGTTGATAGGCGGCAAGAGACCCAGTACTTC.

CDR3 nucleotide sequence: TGCGCCAGCAGCTTGAGGCTAGCGGGAGTTTATGGTACGCAGTATTTT. It encodes CASSLRLAGVYGTQYF. The chain recombines TRBV5-1 with TRBJ2-3; 10 bases map to TRBD2. From germline, CDR1 is SGHRS and CDR2 YFSETQ. There are 16 residues in the CDR3. V trimming: 1 base; J trimming: 8 bases; junction bases outside the gene matches: 10. Full variable domain (rest looked up from reference TRBV5-1 and TRBJ2-3): KAGVTQTPRYLIKTRGQQVTLSCSPISGHRSVSWYQQTPGQGLQFLFEYFSETQRNKGNFPGRFSGRQFSNSRSEMNVSTLELGDSALYLCASSLRLAGVYGTQYFGPGTRLTVL.

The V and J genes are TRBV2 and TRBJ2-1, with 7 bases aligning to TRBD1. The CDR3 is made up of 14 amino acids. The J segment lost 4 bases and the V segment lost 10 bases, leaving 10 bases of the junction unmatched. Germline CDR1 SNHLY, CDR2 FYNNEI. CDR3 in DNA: TGTGCCACCCAAGACAGGGTCGGGTACAATGAGCAGTTCTTC. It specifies CATQDRVGYNEQFF.

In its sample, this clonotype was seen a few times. This CDR3 reads CASGPNYSYEQYF. The CDR3 bases are TGTGCTAGTGGTCCCAATTATAGCTACGAGCAGTACTTC. The chain joins TRBV12-5 to TRBJ2-7; no firm D call. The V end was cut by 5 bases, the J end by 3 bases, with 11 bases between. Germline assignment: CDR1 LGHNT and CDR2 FRNRAP. The CDR3 is 13 amino acids.

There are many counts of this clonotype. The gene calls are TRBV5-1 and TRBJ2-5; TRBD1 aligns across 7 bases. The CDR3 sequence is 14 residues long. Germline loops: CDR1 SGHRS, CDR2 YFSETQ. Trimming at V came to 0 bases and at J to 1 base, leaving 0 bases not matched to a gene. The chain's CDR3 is CASSLGDSQETQYF. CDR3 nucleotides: TGCGCCAGCAGCTTGGGGGACAGCCAAGAGACCCAGTACTTC.

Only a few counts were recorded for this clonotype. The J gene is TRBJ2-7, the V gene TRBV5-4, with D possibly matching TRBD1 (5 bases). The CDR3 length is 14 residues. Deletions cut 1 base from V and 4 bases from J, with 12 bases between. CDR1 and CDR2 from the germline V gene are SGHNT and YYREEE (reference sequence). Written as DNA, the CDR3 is TGTGCCAGCAGCTTGAGGGGCAGGGCGTACGAGCAGTACTTC. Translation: CASSLRGRAYEQYF.

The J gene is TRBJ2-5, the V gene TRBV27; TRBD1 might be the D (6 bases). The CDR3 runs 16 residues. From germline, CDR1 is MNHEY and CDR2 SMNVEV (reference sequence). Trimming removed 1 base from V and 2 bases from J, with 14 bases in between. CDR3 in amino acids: CASSLWTVATQETQYF. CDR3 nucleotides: TGTGCCAGCAGTTTATGGACAGTAGCTACGCAAGAGACCCAGTACTTC.

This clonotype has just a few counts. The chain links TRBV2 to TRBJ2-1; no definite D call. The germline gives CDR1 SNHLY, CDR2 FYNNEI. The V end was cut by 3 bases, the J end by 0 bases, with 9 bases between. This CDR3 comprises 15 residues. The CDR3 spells CASSDDFSSYNEQFF. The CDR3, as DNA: TGTGCCAGCAGTGATGACTTCAGCTCCTACAATGAGCAGTTCTTC.

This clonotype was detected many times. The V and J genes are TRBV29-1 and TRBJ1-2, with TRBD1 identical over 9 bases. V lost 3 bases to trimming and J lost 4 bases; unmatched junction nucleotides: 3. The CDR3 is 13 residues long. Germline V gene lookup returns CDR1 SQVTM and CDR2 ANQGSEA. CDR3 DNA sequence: TGCAGCGTTGAGGAGGGACAGGGCTATGGCTACACCTTC. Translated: CSVEEGQGYGYTF.

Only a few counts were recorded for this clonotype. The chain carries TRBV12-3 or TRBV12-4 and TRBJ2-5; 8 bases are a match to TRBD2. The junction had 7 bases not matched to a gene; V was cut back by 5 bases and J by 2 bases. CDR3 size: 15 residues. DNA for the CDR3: TGTGCCAGCAGTCTGGGTAGCGGGACACAAGAGACCCAGTACTTC. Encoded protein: CASSLGSGTQETQYF.

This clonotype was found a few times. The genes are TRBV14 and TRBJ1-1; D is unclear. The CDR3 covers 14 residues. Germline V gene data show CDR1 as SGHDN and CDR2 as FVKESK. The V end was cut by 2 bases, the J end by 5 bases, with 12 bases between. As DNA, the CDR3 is TGTGCCAGCAGCCAATCTGGGAGTGGGACTGAAGCTTTCTTT. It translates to CASSQSGSGTEAFF.

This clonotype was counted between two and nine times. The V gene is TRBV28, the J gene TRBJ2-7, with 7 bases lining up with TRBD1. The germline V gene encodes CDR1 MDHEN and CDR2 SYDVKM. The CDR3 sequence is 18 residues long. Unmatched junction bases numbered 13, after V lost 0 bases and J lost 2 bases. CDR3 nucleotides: TGTGCCAGCAGTTTATGCTGGTGTTGGGACAGAGCGGCCTACGAGCAGTACGTC. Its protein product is CASSLCWCWDRAAYEQYV.

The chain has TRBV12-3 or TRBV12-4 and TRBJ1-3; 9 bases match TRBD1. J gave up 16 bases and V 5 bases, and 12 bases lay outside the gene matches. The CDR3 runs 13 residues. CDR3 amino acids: CASSTVPGQGLYF. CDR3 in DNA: TGTGCCAGCAGTACTGTCCCGGGACAGGGCCTCTATTTT.

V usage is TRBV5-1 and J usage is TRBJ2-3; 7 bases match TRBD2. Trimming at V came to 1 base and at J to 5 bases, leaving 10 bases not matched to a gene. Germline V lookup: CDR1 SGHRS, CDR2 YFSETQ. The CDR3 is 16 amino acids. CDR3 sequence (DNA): TGCGCCAGCAGCTTGAGTTGGGGGGGATGGGTAGATACGCAGTATTTT. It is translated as CASSLSWGGWVDTQYF.

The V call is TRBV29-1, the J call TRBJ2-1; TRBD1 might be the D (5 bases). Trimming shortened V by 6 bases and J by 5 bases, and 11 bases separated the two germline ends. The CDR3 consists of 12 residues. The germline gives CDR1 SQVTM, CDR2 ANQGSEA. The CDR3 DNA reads TGCAGCGTCCCGTGGGGCCACAATGAGCAGTTCTTC. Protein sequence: CSVPWGHNEQFF.

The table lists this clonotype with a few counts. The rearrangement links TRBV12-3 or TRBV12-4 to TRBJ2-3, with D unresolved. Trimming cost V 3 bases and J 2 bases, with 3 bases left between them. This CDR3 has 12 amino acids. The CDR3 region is CASSFTTDTQYF. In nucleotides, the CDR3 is TGTGCCAGCAGTTTTACCACAGATACGCAGTATTTT.

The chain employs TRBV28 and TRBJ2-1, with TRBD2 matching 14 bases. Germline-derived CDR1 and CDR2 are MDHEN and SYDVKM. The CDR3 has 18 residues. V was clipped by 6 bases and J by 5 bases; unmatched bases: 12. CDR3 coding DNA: TGTGCCAGCAGCAACTACCCCCGACTAGCGGGAGGGAACAATGAGCAGTTCTTC. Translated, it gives CASSNYPRLAGGNNEQFF. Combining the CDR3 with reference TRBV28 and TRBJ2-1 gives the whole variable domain DVKVTQSSRYLVKRTGEKVFLECVQDMDHENMFWYRQDPGLGLRLIYFSYDVKMKEKGDIPEGYSVSREKKERFSLILESASTNQTSMYLCASSNYPRLAGGNNEQFFGPGTRLTVL.

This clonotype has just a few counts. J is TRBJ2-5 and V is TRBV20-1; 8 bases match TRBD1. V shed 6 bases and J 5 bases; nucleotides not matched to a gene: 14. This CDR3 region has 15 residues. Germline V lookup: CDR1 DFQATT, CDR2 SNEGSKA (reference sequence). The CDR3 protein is CSAADPDRVGETQYF. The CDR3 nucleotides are TGCAGTGCAGCGGATCCGGACAGGGTTGGGGAGACCCAGTACTTC.

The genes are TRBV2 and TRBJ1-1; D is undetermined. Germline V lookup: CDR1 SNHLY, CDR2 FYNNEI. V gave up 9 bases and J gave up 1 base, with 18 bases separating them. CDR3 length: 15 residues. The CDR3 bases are TGTGCCAGTAAGAAGCTACGGGAAGAGAACACTGAAGCTTTCTTT. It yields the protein CASKKLREENTEAFF.

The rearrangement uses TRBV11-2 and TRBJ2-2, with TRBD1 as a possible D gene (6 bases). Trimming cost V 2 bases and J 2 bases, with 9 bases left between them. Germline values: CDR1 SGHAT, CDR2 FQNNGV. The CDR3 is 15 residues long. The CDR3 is CASSLQGPNTGELFF. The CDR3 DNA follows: TGTGCCAGCAGCTTACAGGGGCCTAACACCGGGGAGCTGTTTTTT.

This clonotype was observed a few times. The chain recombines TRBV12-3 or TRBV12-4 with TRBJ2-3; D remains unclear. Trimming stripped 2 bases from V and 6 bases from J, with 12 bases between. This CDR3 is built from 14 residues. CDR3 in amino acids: CASSLPNQGDTQYF. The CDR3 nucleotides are TGTGCCAGCAGTTTACCTAATCAAGGGGATACGCAGTATTTT.